This TCR beta chain was recovered during a study of blood T cell repertoires in COVID-19. Libraries were prepared by immunoSEQ multiplex PCR; TCRdb keeps only in-frame clonotypes and omits some of them. The data show roughly 300,000 clones, 81% seen once. The CDR3 has 16 amino acids. Germline V gene sequence: CDR1 SGHTS, CDR2 YDEGEE. Trimming pared 4 bases from V and 1 base from J, leaving 17 bases between. This clonotype was obtained from a woman aged 55-75 years with active or convalescent COVID-19. The source material was peripheral blood. This chain connects TRBV5-8 to TRBJ1-1; a weak D match, TRBD1 (5 bases). CDR3 nucleotides: TGTGCCAGCAGCCCATCTTTTGCCGGGGGGAACACTGAAGCTTTCTTT. Residues: CASSPSFAGGNTEAFF.